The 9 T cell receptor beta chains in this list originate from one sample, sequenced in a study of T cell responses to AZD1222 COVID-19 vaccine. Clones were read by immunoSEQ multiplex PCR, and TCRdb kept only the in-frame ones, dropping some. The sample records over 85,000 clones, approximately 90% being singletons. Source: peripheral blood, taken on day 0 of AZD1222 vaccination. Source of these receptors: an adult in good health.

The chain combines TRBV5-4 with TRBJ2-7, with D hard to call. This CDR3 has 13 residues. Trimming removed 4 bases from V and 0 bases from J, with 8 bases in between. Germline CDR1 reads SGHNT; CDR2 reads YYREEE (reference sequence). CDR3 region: CASSPPSSYEQYF. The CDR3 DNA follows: TGTGCCAGCAGCCCCCCTAGCTCCTACGAGCAGTACTTC.

CDR3 region: CASSHPDRRNTEAFF. The CDR3 DNA is TGCGCCAGCAGCCACCCCGACAGGAGGAACACTGAAGCTTTCTTT. The chain carries TRBV4-1 and TRBJ1-1; perhaps TRBD1 as D (6 bases). V was trimmed by 3 bases and J by 1 base, leaving 12 bases between them. Germline values: CDR1 MGHRA, CDR2 YSYEKL. This CDR3 is 15 amino acids long.

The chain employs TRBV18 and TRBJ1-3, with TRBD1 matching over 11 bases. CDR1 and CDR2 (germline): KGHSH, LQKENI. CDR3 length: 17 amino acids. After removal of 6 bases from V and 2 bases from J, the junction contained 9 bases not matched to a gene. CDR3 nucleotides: TGTGCCAGCTCGAGAGGACAGGGGGCGCGTCCTGGAAACACCATATATTTT. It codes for CASSRGQGARPGNTIYF.

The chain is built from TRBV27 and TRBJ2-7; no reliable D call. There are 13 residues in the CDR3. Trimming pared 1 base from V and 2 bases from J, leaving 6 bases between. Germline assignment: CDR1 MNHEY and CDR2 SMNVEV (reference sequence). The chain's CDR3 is CASSLYETYEQYF. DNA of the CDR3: TGTGCCAGCAGTTTATATGAAACCTACGAGCAGTACTTC.

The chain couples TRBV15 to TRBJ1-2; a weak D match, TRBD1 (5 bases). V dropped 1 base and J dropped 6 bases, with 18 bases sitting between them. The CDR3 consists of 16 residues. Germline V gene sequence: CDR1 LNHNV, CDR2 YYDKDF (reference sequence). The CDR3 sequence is CATSRGGDARPHGYTF. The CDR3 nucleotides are TGTGCCACCAGCAGAGGAGGGGACGCTCGACCCCATGGCTACACCTTC.

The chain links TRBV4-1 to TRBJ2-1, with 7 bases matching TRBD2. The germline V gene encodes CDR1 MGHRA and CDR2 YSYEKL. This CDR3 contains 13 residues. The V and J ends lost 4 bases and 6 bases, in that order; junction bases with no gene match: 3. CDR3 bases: TGCGCCAGCAGCCTGGCGGGGGTCAATGAGCAGTTCTTC. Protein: CASSLAGVNEQFF.

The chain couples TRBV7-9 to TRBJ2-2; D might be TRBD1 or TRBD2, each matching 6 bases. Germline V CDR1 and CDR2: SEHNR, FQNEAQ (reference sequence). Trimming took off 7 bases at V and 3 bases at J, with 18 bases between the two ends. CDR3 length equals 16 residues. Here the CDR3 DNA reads TGTGCCAGCACCCCCCAGGGGACTCCAGACACCGGGGAGCTGTTTTTT. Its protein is CASTPQGTPDTGELFF.

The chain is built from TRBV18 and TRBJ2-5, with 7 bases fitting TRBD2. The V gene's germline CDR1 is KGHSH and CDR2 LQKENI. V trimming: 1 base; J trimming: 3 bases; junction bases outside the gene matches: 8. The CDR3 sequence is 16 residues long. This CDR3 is CASSPREGIGKETQYF. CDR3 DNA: TGTGCCAGCTCACCACGGGAGGGGATTGGGAAAGAGACCCAGTACTTC.

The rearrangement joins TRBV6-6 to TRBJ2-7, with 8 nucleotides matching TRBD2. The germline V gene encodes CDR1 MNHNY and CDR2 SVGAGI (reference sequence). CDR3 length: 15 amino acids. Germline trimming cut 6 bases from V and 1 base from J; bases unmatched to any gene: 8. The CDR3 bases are TGTGCCAGCAGCGACTCGGGAGGGTTATCCTACGAGCAGTACTTC. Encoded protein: CASSDSGGLSYEQYF.